This T cell receptor (beta chain) was profiled in a study of cytomegalovirus exposure and HLA in healthy donors. Study results and caveats: Judged likely to be a sequencing artifact was a cluster of highly shared sequence variants.

The PCR had 60 Vbeta and 13 Jbeta primers. Some clones are missing from TCRdb's copy, which holds only in-frame ones; the method was immunoSEQ multiplex PCR. The sample includes about 180,000 clones, around three quarters of them seen just once. The donors comprised healthy bone marrow donors. For this clone: As yet, its antigen is unknown.

The CDR3 has 14 amino acids. Deletions cut 0 bases from V and 7 bases from J, with 10 bases between. The germline gives CDR1 LNHNV, CDR2 YYDKDF (reference sequence). The genes are TRBV15 and TRBJ1-5; TRBD1 might be the D (5 bases). The sequenced material came from PBMCs. This receptor was taken from a man aged 35-49 years in good health and CMV-seronegative. The CDR3 DNA reads TGTGCCACCAGCAGAGATCGGGGGGGACAGCCCCAGCATTTT. Residues: CATSRDRGGQPQHF.